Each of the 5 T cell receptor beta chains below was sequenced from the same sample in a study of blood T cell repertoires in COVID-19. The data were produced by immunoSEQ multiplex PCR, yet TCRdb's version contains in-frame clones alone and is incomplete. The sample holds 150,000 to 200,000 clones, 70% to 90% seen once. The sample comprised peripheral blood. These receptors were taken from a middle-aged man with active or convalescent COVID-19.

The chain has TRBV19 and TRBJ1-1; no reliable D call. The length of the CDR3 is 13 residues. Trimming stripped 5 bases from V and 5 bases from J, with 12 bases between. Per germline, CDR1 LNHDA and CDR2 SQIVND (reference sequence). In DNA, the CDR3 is TGTGCCAGTAGTGAAAGTGGGCTGACTGAAGCTTTCTTT. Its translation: CASSESGLTEAFF. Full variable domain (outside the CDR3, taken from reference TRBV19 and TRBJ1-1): DGGITQSPKYLFRKEGQNVTLSCEQNLNHDAMYWYRQDPGQGLRLIYYSQIVNDFQKGDIAEGYSVSREKKESFPLTVTSAQKNPTAFYLCASSESGLTEAFFGQGTRLTVV.

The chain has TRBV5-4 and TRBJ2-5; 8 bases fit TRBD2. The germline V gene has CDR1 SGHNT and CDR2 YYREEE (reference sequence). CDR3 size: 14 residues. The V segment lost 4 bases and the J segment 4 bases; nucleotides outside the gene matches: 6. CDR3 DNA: TGTGCCAGCAGCCGGGGACTAGAGGGAGAGACCCAGTACTTC. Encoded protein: CASSRGLEGETQYF.

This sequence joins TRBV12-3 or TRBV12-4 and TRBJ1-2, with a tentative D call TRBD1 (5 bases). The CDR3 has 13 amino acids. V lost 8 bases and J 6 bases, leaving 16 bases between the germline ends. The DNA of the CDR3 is TGTGCCAGCGGGATGGGGCTACTCGATGGCTACACCTTC. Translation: CASGMGLLDGYTF.

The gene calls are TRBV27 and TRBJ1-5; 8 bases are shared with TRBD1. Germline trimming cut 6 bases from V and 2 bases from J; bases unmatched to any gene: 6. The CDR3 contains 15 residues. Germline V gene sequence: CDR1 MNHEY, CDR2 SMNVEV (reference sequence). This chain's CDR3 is CASRRDRGGNQPQHF. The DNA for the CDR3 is TGTGCCAGCAGACGTGACAGGGGCGGCAATCAGCCCCAGCATTTT.

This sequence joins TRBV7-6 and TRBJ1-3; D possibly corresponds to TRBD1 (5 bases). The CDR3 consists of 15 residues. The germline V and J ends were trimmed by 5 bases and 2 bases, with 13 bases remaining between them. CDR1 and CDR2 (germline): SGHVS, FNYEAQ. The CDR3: CASSPRLGAGNTIYF. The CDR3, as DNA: TGTGCCAGCAGCCCCCGGTTAGGGGCTGGAAACACCATATATTTT. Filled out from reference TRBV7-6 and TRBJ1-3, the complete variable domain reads GAGVSQSPRYKVTKRGQDVALRCDPISGHVSLYWYRQALGQGPEFLTYFNYEAQQDKSGLPNDRFSAERPEGSISTLTIQRTEQRDSAMYRCASSPRLGAGNTIYFGEGSWLTVV.